This T cell receptor (beta chain) was retrieved from a study of T cell responses to AZD1222 COVID-19 vaccine. Study outcomes and limitations: Clonal diversity was possibly underestimated, and the donors were mostly white British, with more females. Nearly half of spike-specific TCRs reportedly go after variant regions that carry no mutations. At baseline, seropositivity was found in only 6 or 7 AZD1222 recipients. Repertoires were obtained solely post-peak T cell response.

Assay used: immunoSEQ multiplex PCR; TCRdb lists only in-frame clones, some missing. This table holds 75,000 to 100,000 clones, 89% found once. This clone was detected only once. Its antigen is unknown. Sequences were derived from peripheral blood, sampled on day 0 of AZD1222 vaccination. This sequence was found in an adult in good health.

CDR3: CASSLARTGGNGYTF. The CDR3 DNA reads as TGTGCCAGTAGTCTAGCCCGGACAGGGGGGAATGGCTACACCTTC. V gene TRBV19 combines with J gene TRBJ1-2, with 10 bases fitting TRBD1. CDR3 length: 15 amino acids. CDR1 and CDR2 (germline): LNHDA, SQIVND (reference sequence). J lost 6 bases, V lost 5 bases, and 9 bases had no gene match. The complete variable domain, with remaining parts taken from reference TRBV19 and TRBJ1-2, reads DGGITQSPKYLFRKEGQNVTLSCEQNLNHDAMYWYRQDPGQGLRLIYYSQIVNDFQKGDIAEGYSVSREKKESFPLTVTSAQKNPTAFYLCASSLARTGGNGYTFGSGTRLTVV.